A selection of T cell receptor beta chains follows, all from one sample in a study of OX40 agonist ivuxolimab in advanced cancers. Here immunoSEQ multiplex PCR was the method, and the copy in TCRdb shows in-frame clones only, minus some. Of more than 55,000 clones in the sample, roughly 89% were seen once. The sample was CD4+ or CD8+ T cells sorted from blood, taken in a trial of the OX40 agonist ivuxolimab. Receptors originate from an adult with an advanced solid tumor such as melanoma, head and neck, liver or kidney cancer. CDR3s include the opening cysteine and the closing phenylalanine or tryptophan. Each record gives: CDR3 protein, CDR3 DNA, D gene, clone size, J gene, V gene. A D gene is named only where the DNA matches it firmly. Some rows mark clone size as missing; the rest say once, few, many or name a class of expanded clone.

CASSLGNTIYF | TGTGCCAGCAGCCTTGGAAACACCATATATTTT | NA | NA | TRBJ1-3 | TRBV27
CASSLLRLAGRETQYF | TGTGCCAGCAGTTTGCTAAGACTAGCGGGACGGGAGACCCAGTACTTC | TRBD2 | few | TRBJ2-5 | TRBV28
CASSFPQFQGYRNTEAFF | TGTGCCAGCAGCTTTCCACAATTTCAGGGTTATAGGAACACTGAAGCTTTCTTT | NA | NA | TRBJ1-1 | TRBV7-9
CATSRVRSTDTQYF | TGTGCCACCAGCAGAGTTCGAAGCACAGATACGCAGTATTTT | NA | once | TRBJ2-3 | TRBV15
CASRISGSGVYEQYF | TGTGCCAGCAGGATAAGCGGGAGTGGCGTCTACGAGCAGTACTTC | TRBD2 | NA | TRBJ2-7 | TRBV6-4
CASSTFGTSRETQYF | TGTGCCAGCAGTACTTTCGGGACTAGCAGAGAGACCCAGTACTTC | TRBD2 | NA | TRBJ2-5 | TRBV28
CASSSGTPRLVQFF | TGCGCCAGCAGCAGCGGGACACCCCGCCTCGTGCAGTTCTTC | NA | NA | TRBJ2-1 | TRBV5-1
CASRRSGSTDTQYF | TGCGCCAGCAGACGTTCAGGTAGCACAGATACGCAGTATTTT | NA | NA | TRBJ2-3 | TRBV5-1
CASSVTSGVREQYF | TGCGCCAGCAGCGTGACGAGCGGGGTTCGCGAGCAGTACTTC | TRBD2 | NA | TRBJ2-7 | TRBV5-1
CATSRDTGGYNEQFF | TGTGCCACCAGCAGAGACACGGGAGGTTACAATGAGCAGTTCTTC | TRBD2 | NA | TRBJ2-1 | TRBV15
CASSVYGGYYEKLFF | TGTGCCAGCAGCGTTTACGGGGGGTATTATGAAAAACTGTTTTTT | NA | NA | TRBJ1-4 | TRBV5-6